The T cell receptor beta chain described here comes from a study of blood T cell repertoires in COVID-19. The assay was immunoSEQ multiplex PCR, and TCRdb's table has in-frame clones only and misses some. The repertoire holds 60,000 to 80,000 clones, with 86% as singletons. Only a few counts were recorded for this clone. The CDR3 is 14 amino acids. Looked up from germline, CDR1 is MNHEY and CDR2 is SVGAGI. V lost 6 bases, J lost 4 bases, and 15 bases lay in between. This receptor was obtained from a woman of 80 years or more with acute or convalescent COVID-19. Material: peripheral blood. V usage is TRBV6-5 and J usage is TRBJ1-1, with a tentative D call TRBD1 (6 bases). Here the CDR3 DNA reads TGTGCCAGCAGCGCAGGGGTAGCGGGCACTGAAGCTTTCTTT. It specifies CASSAGVAGTEAFF.